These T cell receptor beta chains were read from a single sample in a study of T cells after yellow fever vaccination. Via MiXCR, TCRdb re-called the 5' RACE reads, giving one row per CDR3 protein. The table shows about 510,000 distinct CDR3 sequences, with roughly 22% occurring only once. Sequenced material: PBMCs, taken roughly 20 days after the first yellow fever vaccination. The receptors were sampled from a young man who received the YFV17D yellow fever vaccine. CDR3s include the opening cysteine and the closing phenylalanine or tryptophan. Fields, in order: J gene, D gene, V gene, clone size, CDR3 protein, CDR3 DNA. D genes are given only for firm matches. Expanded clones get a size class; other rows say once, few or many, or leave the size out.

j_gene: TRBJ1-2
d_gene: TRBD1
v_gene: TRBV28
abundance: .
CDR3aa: CASSSWTGVNGGYTF
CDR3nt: TGTGCCAGCAGTTCTTGGACAGGGGTAAATGGGGGCTACACCTTC

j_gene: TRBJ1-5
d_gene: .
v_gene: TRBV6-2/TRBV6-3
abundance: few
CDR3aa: CASSYWGDGAQHF
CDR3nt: TGTGCCAGCAGTTACTGGGGAGATGGGGCCCAGCATTTT

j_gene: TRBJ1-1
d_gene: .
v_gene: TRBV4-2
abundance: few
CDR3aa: CASSQDRFRTRNTEAFF
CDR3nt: TGTGCCAGCAGCCAAGATCGGTTCCGGACACGGAACACTGAAGCTTTCTTT

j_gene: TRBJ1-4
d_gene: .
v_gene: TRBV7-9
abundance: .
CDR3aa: CASSLAWGIRTEKLFF
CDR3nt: TGTGCCAGCAGCTTAGCATGGGGGATACGCACTGAAAAACTGTTTTTT

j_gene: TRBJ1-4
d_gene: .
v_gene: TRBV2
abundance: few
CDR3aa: CASSEASGKRNEKLFF
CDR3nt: TGTGCCAGCAGTGAAGCATCGGGGAAAAGGAATGAAAAACTGTTTTTT

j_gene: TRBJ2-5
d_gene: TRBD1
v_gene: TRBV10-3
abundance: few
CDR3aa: CASSGQEQETQYF
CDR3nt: TGTGCCTCATCCGGACAGGAACAAGAGACCCAGTACTTC

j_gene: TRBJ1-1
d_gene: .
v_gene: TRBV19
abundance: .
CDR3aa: CASSIGAEAFF
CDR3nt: TGTGCCAGTAGTATAGGTGCTGAAGCTTTCTTT

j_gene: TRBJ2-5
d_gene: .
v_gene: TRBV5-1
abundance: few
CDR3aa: CASSLVPWQETQYF
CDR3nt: TGCGCCAGCAGCTTGGTCCCATGGCAAGAGACCCAGTACTTC

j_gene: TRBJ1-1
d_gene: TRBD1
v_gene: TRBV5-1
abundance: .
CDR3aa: CASSPGGTANTEAFF
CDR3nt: TGCGCCAGCAGCCCTGGGGGGACAGCGAACACTGAAGCTTTCTTT

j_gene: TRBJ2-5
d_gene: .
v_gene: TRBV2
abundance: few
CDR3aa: CASSAVTFEETQYF
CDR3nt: TGTGCCAGCAGTGCTGTGACGTTTGAAGAGACCCAGTACTTC

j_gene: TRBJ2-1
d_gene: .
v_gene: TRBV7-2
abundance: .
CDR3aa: CASSLGLSNEQFF
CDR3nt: TGTGCCAGCAGCTTAGGCCTGTCCAATGAGCAGTTCTTC

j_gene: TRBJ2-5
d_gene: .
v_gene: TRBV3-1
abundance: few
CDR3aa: CASSQDAYIQETQYF
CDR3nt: TGTGCCAGCAGCCAAGATGCCTACATCCAAGAGACCCAGTACTTC

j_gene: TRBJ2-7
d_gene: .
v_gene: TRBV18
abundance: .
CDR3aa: CASSPTRQWPSYEQYF
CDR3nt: TGTGCCAGCTCCCCAACGCGACAGTGGCCCTCCTACGAGCAGTACTTC

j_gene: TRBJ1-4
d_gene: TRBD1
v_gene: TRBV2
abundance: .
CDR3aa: CASRETGVSANEKLFF
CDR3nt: TGTGCCAGCAGGGAAACAGGGGTTTCGGCTAATGAAAAACTGTTTTTT

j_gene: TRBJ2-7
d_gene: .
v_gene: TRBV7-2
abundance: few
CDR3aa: CASSSRWGLEQYF
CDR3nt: TGTGCCAGCAGCAGCCGATGGGGACTTGAGCAGTACTTC

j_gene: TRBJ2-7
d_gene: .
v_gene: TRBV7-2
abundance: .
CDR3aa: CASSWDVTYEQYF
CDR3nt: TGTGCCAGCAGTTGGGACGTAACCTACGAGCAGTACTTC

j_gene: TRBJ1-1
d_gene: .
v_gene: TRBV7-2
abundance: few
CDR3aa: CASSLDSGAEAFF
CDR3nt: TGTGCCAGCAGCTTAGATTCCGGGGCTGAAGCTTTCTTT

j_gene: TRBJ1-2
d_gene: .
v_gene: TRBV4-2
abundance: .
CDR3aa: CASSQAPNYGYTF
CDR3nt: TGTGCCAGCAGCCAAGCCCCTAACTATGGCTACACCTTC

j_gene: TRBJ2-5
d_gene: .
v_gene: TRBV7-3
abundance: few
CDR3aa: CASSLYPEETQYF
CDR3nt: TGTGCCAGCAGCTTATATCCTGAAGAGACCCAGTACTTC

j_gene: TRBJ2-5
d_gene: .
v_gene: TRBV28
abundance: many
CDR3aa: CASIDARLGRGGETQYF
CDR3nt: TGTGCCAGCATTGACGCTCGTCTGGGCAGGGGAGGGGAGACCCAGTACTTC

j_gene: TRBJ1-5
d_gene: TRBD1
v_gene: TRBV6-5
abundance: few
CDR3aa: CASSYSKSGQSNQPQHF
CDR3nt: TGTGCCAGCAGTTACTCGAAATCGGGACAGAGCAATCAGCCCCAGCATTTT

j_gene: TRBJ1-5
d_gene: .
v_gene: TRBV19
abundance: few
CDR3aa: CASSIPGSLKPQHF
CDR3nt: TGTGCCAGTAGTATACCAGGGTCCTTGAAGCCCCAGCATTTT

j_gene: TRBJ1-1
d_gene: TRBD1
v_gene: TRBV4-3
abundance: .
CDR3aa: CASSPWTGGRTEAFF
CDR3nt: TGCGCCAGCAGCCCCTGGACAGGCGGGCGGACTGAAGCTTTCTTT

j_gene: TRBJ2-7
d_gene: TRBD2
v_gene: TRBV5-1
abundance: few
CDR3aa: CASSLQRGETYEQYF
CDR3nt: TGCGCCAGCAGCTTGCAGCGGGGGGAAACCTACGAGCAGTACTTC

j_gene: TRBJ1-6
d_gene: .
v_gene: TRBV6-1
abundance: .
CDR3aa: CASSRVRDQGGSPLHF
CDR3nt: TGTGCCAGCAGTCGAGTCCGGGACCAGGGAGGCTCACCCCTCCACTTT

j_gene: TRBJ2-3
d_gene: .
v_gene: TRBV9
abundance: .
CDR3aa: CASSVGPGVADTQYF
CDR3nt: TGTGCCAGCAGCGTAGGTCCGGGGGTGGCAGATACGCAGTATTTT

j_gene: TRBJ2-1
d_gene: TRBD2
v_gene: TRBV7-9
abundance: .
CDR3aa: CASSLWTGRVYNEQFF
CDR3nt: TGTGCCAGCAGCCTTTGGACCGGGAGGGTCTACAATGAGCAGTTCTTC

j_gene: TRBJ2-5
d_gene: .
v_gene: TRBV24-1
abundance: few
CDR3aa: CATSDLRGTQYF
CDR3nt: TGTGCCACCAGTGATCTGCGGGGGACCCAGTACTTC

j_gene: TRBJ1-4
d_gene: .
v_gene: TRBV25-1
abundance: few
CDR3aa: CASSDRLTNEKLFF
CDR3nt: TGTGCCAGCAGTGACAGACTAACTAATGAAAAACTGTTTTTT

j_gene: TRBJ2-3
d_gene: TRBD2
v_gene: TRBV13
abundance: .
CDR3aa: CASSPPGGGGKDTQYF
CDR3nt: TGTGCCAGCAGCCCCCCCGGCGGGGGAGGGAAAGATACGCAGTATTTT

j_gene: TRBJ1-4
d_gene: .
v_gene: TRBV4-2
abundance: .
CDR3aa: CASRADGDEKLFF
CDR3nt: TGTGCCAGCAGAGCCGACGGCGATGAAAAACTGTTTTTT

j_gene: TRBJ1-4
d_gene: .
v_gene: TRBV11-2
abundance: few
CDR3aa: CASSRWNEKLFF
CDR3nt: TGTGCCAGCAGCCGATGGAATGAAAAACTGTTTTTT

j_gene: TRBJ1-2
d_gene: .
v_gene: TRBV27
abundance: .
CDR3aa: CASSPKSNYGYTF
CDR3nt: TGTGCCAGCAGCCCAAAATCCAACTATGGCTACACCTTC

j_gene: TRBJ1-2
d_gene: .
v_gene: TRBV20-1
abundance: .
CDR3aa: CSATTGQRPLPF
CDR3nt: TGCAGTGCTACCACGGGACAAAGACCCCTGCCCTTC